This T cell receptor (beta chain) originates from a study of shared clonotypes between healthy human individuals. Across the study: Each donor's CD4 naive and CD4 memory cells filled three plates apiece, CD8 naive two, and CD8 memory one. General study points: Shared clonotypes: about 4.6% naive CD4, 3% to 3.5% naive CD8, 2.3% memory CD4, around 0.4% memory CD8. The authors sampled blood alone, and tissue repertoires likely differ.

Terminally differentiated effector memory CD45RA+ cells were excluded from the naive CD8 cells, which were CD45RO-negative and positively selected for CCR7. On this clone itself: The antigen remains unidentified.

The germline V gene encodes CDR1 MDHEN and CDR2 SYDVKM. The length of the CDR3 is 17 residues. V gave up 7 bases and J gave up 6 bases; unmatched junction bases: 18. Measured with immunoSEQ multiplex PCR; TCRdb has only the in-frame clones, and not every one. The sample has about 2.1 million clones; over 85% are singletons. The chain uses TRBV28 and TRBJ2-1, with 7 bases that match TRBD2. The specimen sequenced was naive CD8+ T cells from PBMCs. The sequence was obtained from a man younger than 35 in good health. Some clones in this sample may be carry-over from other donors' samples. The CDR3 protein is CASTSFVRTSTGNEQFF. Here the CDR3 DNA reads TGTGCCAGCACCTCCTTTGTAAGGACTAGTACGGGCAATGAGCAGTTCTTC.